This T cell receptor beta chain was profiled in a study of T cell changes during pregnancy in multiple sclerosis. Profiled with immunoSEQ multiplex PCR; TCRdb holds only in-frame clones, not every one. The repertoire has over 90,000 clones, around nine tenths of them found once; the top ten carry about 0.88%. This clone was seen once. The V end lost 0 bases, the J end lost 4 bases, and 9 bases lay between the germline ends. This CDR3 is built from 14 residues. Germline V gene sequence: CDR1 MNHNS, CDR2 SASEGT. The sequence was collected from a female donor with multiple sclerosis, enrolled in a pregnancy study. Specimen: peripheral blood, collected after pregnancy. The rearrangement joins TRBV6-1 to TRBJ1-2, with D possibly being TRBD1 (5 bases). This CDR3 is CASSEARGTYGYTF. DNA for the CDR3: TGTGCCAGCAGTGAAGCGCGGGGGACCTATGGCTACACCTTC.